The 5 T cell receptor beta chains below come from one sample, sequenced in a study of T-cell reconstitution after alpha-beta-depleted transplantation in children. The library targeted TCRbeta and was prepared with unique molecular identifiers. MiXCR was run by TCRdb on the PCR reads, yielding one entry per CDR3 protein. This table has 300,000 to 400,000 distinct CDR3 sequences, more than 20% appearing once. The sample consisted of PBMCs, mostly from graft donor cells, taken 180 days after TCRalphabeta/CD19-depleted stem cell transplant. The receptors derive from a male patient younger than 18 who had a stem cell transplant for acute lymphoblastic leukemia, so the T cells may come from the graft donor.

The chain joins TRBV6-5 to TRBJ1-3; D is possibly TRBD1 (6 bases). The CDR3 totals 15 residues. Germline V gene sequence: CDR1 MNHEY, CDR2 SVGAGI. The V end lost 4 bases, the J end lost 4 bases, and 14 bases lay between the germline ends. CDR3 sequence: CASSFTDRGGNTIYF. The DNA of the CDR3 is TGTGCCAGCAGTTTTACGGACAGAGGAGGAAACACCATATATTTT.

This clonotype was counted only a few times. The J gene is TRBJ2-7, the V gene TRBV6-5; D is ambiguous. In germline, CDR1 is MNHEY, CDR2 SVGAGI. This CDR3 has 14 residues. With 0 bases removed from V and 3 bases from J, the gap between germline ends came to 9 bases. CDR3 in amino acids: CASSYSATNYEQYF. CDR3 DNA: TGTGCCAGCAGTTACTCGGCCACAAACTACGAGCAGTACTTC.

The table lists this clonotype with a count of one. The rearrangement uses TRBV10-2 and TRBJ2-2; D is perhaps TRBD1 or TRBD2 (5 bases each). Germline assignment: CDR1 WSHSY and CDR2 SAAADI. There are 17 residues in the CDR3. V lost 0 bases and J lost 0, with 11 bases in between. This chain's CDR3 is CASSESVGVSNTGELFF. Here the CDR3 DNA reads TGCGCCAGCAGTGAGTCGGTGGGGGTATCGAACACCGGGGAGCTGTTTTTT.

In its sample, this clonotype was seen a few times. J is TRBJ2-7 and V is TRBV7-9; D uncertain. V was pared by 2 bases and J by 5 bases, with 13 bases between. Germline V gives CDR1 SEHNR, CDR2 FQNEAQ (reference sequence). This CDR3 has 14 residues. CDR3: CASSLSGMTHEQYF. In DNA, the CDR3 is TGTGCCAGCAGCTTAAGTGGAATGACCCACGAGCAGTACTTC.

The CDR3 bases are TGTGCCAGCAGTCCCCTGGGGGGACAGAGATACGAGCAGTACTTC. It translates to CASSPLGGQRYEQYF. The chain employs TRBV25-1 and TRBJ2-7; perhaps TRBD1 as D (7 bases). The CDR3 contains 15 residues. V was cut by 5 bases and J by 4 bases, with 18 bases left in between. Looked up from germline, CDR1 is MGHDK and CDR2 is SYGVNS.